The T cell receptor beta chain described here comes from a study of cytomegalovirus exposure and HLA in healthy donors. Primers included in the PCR were 60 Vbeta and 13 Jbeta primers. Here immunoSEQ multiplex PCR was the method, and the copy in TCRdb shows in-frame clones only, minus some. The data hold more than 85,000 clones, with roughly 71% observed a single time. The sample was PBMCs. The source of this sequence is a woman aged 65 to 85 in good health and CMV-seropositive.

The CDR3 DNA reads TGTGCCAGCTCAATGGACAGGAGCAATCAGCCCCAGCATTTT. Translating it yields CASSMDRSNQPQHF. The chain employs TRBV18 and TRBJ1-5; the match to TRBD1 covers 7 bases. With V trimmed by 5 bases and J by 1 base, 2 bases remained unmatched. From germline, CDR1 is KGHSH and CDR2 LQKENI. The CDR3 runs to 14 residues.